Reported below is one T cell receptor (beta chain). The germline V and J ends were trimmed by 1 base and 8 bases, with 10 bases remaining between them. This CDR3 spans 13 amino acids. Germline V CDR1 and CDR2: SGHRS, YFSETQ. This record belongs to a study of blood T cell repertoires in COVID-19. Background on the study: Samples came from the United States, Italy and Spain, spanning acute and convalescent COVID-19.

As processed by the authors: Reference gene primer amplification in the assay estimated nucleated cell counts. The protocol was immunoSEQ multiplex PCR, while the TCRdb copy is restricted to in-frame clones and leaves out a portion. V and J calls and clone size are copied from that table; D and trimming were computed from the DNA. The table lists some 100,000 clones, roughly 90% of them singletons. The material sequenced was peripheral blood. The clonotype originates from a woman in her fifties or sixties with acute or convalescent COVID-19. The chain carries TRBV5-1 and TRBJ2-1; weak D call: TRBD2 (5 bases). The CDR3 sequence is CASSLTGNYEQFF. CDR3 in DNA: TGCGCCAGCAGCTTGACGGGGAATTATGAGCAGTTCTTC.